Listed below are T cell receptor beta chains from one sample, sequenced in a study of T cells after posttransplantation cyclophosphamide. TCRdb's copy holds only in-frame clones and misses some; the assay was immunoSEQ multiplex PCR. The sample has some 3,000 clones; roughly 95% are singletons. The sample was naive CD8+ T cells sorted from PBMCs. Receptor source: a woman aged 50 to 65 in good health and a related stem cell transplant donor. The CDR3 runs from the conserved cysteine through the conserved F or W. The D gene is left open where the match is weak. Only some rows state a clone size, as once, few, many or a class for expanded clones.

clone size: -
V gene: TRBV18
J gene: TRBJ2-7
D gene: TRBD1
CDR3 DNA: TGTGCCAGCTCACCACCGGGGACAGGGTCCTACGAGCAGTACTTC
CDR3 protein: CASSPPGTGSYEQYF

clone size: -
V gene: TRBV30
J gene: TRBJ2-1
D gene: -
CDR3 DNA: TGTGCCTGGAGTTCCGCGGGGCCAGACAATGAGCAGTTCTTC
CDR3 protein: CAWSSAGPDNEQFF

clone size: -
V gene: TRBV10-3
J gene: TRBJ2-2
D gene: -
CDR3 DNA: TGTGCCATCAGTGAGCCTTGGAGAGTTACCGCCGGGGAGCTGTTTTTT
CDR3 protein: CAISEPWRVTAGELFF

clone size: -
V gene: TRBV11-3
J gene: TRBJ2-1
D gene: TRBD2
CDR3 DNA: TGTGCCAGCAGCGCCAGGGGGGGACTAGCGGGAGTTGAGCAGTTCTTC
CDR3 protein: CASSARGGLAGVEQFF

clone size: -
V gene: TRBV21-1
J gene: TRBJ2-2
D gene: -
CDR3 DNA: TGTGCCAGCACCACCCGGGACAGGGGGTCGCCGAAGAACACCGGGGAGCTGTTTTTT
CDR3 protein: CASTTRDRGSPKNTGELFF

clone size: once
V gene: TRBV20-1
J gene: TRBJ1-2
D gene: -
CDR3 DNA: TGCAGTGCAGGACTCTATGGCTACACCTTC
CDR3 protein: CSAGLYGYTF

clone size: -
V gene: TRBV7-8
J gene: TRBJ1-1
D gene: -
CDR3 DNA: TGTGCCAGCAGCTTAAATCACGGGAGTAAATCTGAAGCTTTCTTT
CDR3 protein: CASSLNHGSKSEAFF

clone size: -
V gene: TRBV27
J gene: TRBJ1-1
D gene: TRBD1
CDR3 DNA: TGTGCCAGCGGATGGCAGGGGGCCACTGAAGCTTTCTTT
CDR3 protein: CASGWQGATEAFF

clone size: once
V gene: TRBV27
J gene: TRBJ2-7
D gene: TRBD2
CDR3 DNA: TGTGCCAGCAGCATTAGCGGGCTGACTAGAGAGCAGTACTTC
CDR3 protein: CASSISGLTREQYF

clone size: -
V gene: TRBV7-2
J gene: TRBJ2-1
D gene: -
CDR3 DNA: TGTGCCAGCAGCTTAGAGATTGGGACACAAATTTACCTTTACAATGAGCAGTTCTTC
CDR3 protein: CASSLEIGTQIYLYNEQFF

clone size: -
V gene: TRBV14
J gene: TRBJ2-7
D gene: -
CDR3 DNA: TGTGCCAGCAGCAACGGCCAGGGGATATACGAGCAGTACTTC
CDR3 protein: CASSNGQGIYEQYF

clone size: -
V gene: TRBV19
J gene: TRBJ2-2
D gene: TRBD1
CDR3 DNA: TGTGCCGGGACGGACAGGGCGAGCGGGGAGCTGTTTTTT
CDR3 protein: CAGTDRASGELFF

clone size: -
V gene: TRBV28
J gene: TRBJ1-5
D gene: -
CDR3 DNA: TGTGCCAGCAGTTTAGTGGGGGGGGTACCGCGGCAGCCCCAGCATTTT
CDR3 protein: CASSLVGGVPRQPQHF

clone size: -
V gene: TRBV5-5
J gene: TRBJ2-1
D gene: TRBD2
CDR3 DNA: TGTGCCAGCAGCACCCCATCCCGGGCTAGCGGGAGATATGAGCAGTTCTTC
CDR3 protein: CASSTPSRASGRYEQFF

clone size: -
V gene: TRBV2
J gene: TRBJ2-7
D gene: TRBD1
CDR3 DNA: TGTGCCAGCAGCCCAGGGGGATATGGACTGACTTCCTACGAGCAGTACTTC
CDR3 protein: CASSPGGYGLTSYEQYF

clone size: -
V gene: TRBV19
J gene: TRBJ2-4
D gene: -
CDR3 DNA: TGTGCCAGTAGTTGGGGGGTCCCCAAAAACATTCAGTACTTC
CDR3 protein: CASSWGVPKNIQYF